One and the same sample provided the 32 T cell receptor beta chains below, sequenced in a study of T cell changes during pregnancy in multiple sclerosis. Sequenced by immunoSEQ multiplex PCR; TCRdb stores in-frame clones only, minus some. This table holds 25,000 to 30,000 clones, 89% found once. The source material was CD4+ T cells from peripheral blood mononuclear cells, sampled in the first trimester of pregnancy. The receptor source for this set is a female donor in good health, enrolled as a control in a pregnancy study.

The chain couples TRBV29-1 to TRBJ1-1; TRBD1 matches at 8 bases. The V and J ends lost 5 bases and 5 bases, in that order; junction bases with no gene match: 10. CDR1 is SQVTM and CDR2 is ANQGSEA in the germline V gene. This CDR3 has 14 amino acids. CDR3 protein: CSVPTDRGGTEAFF. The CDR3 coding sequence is TGCAGCGTTCCTACTGACAGGGGAGGGACTGAAGCTTTCTTT.

CDR3 nucleotides: TGTGCCAGCAGTGAATCCGGGGGCTCTGGAAACACCATATATTTT. This codes for CASSESGGSGNTIYF. This sequence joins TRBV25-1 and TRBJ1-3, with D tentatively TRBD1 (5 bases). The CDR3 totals 15 residues. CDR1 is MGHDK and CDR2 is SYGVNS in the germline V gene. The V gene lost 1 base and the J gene lost 0 bases, with 7 bases spanning the gap.

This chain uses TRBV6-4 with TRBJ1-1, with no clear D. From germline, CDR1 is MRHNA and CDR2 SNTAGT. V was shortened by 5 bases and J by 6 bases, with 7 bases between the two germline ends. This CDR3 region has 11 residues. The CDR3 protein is CASSSVAEAFF. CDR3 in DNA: TGTGCCAGCAGTTCAGTCGCTGAAGCTTTCTTT.

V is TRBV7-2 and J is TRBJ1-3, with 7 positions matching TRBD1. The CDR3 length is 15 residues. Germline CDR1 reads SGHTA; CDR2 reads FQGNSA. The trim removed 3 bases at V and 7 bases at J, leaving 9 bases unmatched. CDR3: CASSFRRGLKNTIYF. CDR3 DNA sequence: TGTGCCAGCAGCTTCCGTAGGGGGCTGAAGAACACCATATATTTT.

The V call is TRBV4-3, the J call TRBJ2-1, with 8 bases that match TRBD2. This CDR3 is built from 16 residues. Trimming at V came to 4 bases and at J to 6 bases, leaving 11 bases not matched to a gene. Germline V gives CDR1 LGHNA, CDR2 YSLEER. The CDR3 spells CASSPSSRLAINEQFF. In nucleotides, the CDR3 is TGCGCCAGCAGCCCATCCTCGAGACTAGCGATCAATGAGCAGTTCTTC.

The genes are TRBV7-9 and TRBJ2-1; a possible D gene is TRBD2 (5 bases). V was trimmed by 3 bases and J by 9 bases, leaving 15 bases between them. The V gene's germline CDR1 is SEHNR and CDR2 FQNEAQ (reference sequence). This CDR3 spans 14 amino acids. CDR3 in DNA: TGTGCCAGCAGCTTTGGAGGTAGTTGGGGTGAGCAGTTCTTC. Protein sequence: CASSFGGSWGEQFF.

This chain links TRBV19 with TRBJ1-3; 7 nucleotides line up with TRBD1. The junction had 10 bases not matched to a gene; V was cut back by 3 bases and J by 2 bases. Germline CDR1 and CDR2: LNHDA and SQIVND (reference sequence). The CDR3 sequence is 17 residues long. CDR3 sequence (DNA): TGTGCCAGTAGTATGTATCGAGGGGGCTTCCCTGGAAACACCATATATTTT. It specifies CASSMYRGGFPGNTIYF.

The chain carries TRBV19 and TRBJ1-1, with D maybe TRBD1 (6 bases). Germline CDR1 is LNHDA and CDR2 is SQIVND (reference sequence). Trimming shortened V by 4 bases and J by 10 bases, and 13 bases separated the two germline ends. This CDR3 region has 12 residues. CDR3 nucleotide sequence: TGTGCCAGTAGTACAGAACAGGGTGGAGCTTTCTTT. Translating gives CASSTEQGGAFF.

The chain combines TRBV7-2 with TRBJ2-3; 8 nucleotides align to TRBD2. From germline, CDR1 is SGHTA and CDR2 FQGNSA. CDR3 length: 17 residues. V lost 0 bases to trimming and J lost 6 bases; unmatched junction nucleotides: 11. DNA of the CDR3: TGTGCCAGCAGCTTAGCGCTGCGCGGGAGGTCGGGTGATACGCAGTATTTT. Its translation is CASSLALRGRSGDTQYF.

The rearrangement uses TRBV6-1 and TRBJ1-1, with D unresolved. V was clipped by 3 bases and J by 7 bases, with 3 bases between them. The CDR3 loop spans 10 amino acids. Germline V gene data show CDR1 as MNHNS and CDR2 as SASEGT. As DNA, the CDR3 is TGTGCCAGCAGTGACTTTGAAGCTTTCTTT. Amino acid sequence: CASSDFEAFF.

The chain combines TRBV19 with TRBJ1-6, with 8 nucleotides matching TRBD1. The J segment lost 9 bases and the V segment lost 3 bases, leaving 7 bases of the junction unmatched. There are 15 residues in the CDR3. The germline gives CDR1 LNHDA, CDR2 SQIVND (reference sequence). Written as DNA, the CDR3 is TGTGCCAGTAGTATGCCGGACAGGGTTGGTTCACCCCTCCACTTT. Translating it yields CASSMPDRVGSPLHF.

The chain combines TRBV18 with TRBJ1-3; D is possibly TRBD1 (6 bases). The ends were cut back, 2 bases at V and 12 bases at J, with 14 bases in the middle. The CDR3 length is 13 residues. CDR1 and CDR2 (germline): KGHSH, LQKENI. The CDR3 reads CASSPKSGEIIYF. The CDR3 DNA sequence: TGTGCCAGCTCACCAAAGTCAGGGGAAATCATATATTTT.

CDR3 residues: CASSGLAGVSGYEQYF. CDR3 DNA: TGTGCCAGCAGTGGGCTAGCGGGAGTGTCTGGGTACGAGCAGTACTTC. The chain links TRBV28 to TRBJ2-7; TRBD2 agrees at 10 bases. The CDR3 spans 16 residues. Germline V gene sequence: CDR1 MDHEN, CDR2 SYDVKM. J lost 4 bases, V lost 5 bases, and 11 bases had no gene match. Variable domain in full (rest from reference TRBV28 and TRBJ2-7): DVKVTQSSRYLVKRTGEKVFLECVQDMDHENMFWYRQDPGLGLRLIYFSYDVKMKEKGDIPEGYSVSREKKERFSLILESASTNQTSMYLCASSGLAGVSGYEQYFGPGTRLTVT.

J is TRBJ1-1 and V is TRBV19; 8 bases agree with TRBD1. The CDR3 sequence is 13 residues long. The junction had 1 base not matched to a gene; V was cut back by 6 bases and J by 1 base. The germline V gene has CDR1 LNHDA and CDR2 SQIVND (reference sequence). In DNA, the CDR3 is TGTGCCAGTAGAGACAGGGGGAACACTGAAGCTTTCTTT. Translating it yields CASRDRGNTEAFF.

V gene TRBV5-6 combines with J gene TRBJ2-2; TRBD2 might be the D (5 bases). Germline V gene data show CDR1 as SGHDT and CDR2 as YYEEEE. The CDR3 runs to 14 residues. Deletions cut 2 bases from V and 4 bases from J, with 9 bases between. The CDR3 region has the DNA TGTGCCAGCAGCTTCCTAGCAGTCACCGGGGAGCTGTTTTTT. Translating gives CASSFLAVTGELFF.

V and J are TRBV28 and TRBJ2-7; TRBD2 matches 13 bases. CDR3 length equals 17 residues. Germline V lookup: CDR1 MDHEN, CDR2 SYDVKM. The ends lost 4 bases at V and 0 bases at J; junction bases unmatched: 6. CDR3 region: CASSSTRTSGSSYEQYF. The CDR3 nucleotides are TGTGCCAGCAGTTCAACCCGGACTAGCGGGAGCTCCTACGAGCAGTACTTC.

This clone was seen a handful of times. The CDR3 sequence is CATSRDSNTEAFF. As DNA, the CDR3 is TGTGCCACGAGCCGGGACAGCAACACTGAAGCTTTCTTT. The chain carries TRBV10-3 and TRBJ1-1; 7 bases are a match to TRBD1. V lost 10 bases, J lost 2 bases, and 7 bases stayed unmatched. Germline values: CDR1 ENHRY, CDR2 SYGVKD. The CDR3 sequence is 13 residues long.

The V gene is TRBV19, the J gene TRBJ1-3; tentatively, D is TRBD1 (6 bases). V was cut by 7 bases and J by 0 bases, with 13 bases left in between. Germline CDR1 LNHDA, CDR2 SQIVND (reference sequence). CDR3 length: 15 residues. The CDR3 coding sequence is TGTGCCAGTACTTCCGGGACATTCTCTGGAAACACCATATATTTT. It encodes CASTSGTFSGNTIYF.

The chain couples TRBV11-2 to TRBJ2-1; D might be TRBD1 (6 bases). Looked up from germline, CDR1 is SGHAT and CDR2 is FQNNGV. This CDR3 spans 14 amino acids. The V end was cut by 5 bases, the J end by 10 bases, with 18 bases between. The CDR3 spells CASSPGQQEREQFF. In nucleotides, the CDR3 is TGTGCCAGCAGCCCAGGACAGCAGGAAAGGGAGCAGTTCTTC.

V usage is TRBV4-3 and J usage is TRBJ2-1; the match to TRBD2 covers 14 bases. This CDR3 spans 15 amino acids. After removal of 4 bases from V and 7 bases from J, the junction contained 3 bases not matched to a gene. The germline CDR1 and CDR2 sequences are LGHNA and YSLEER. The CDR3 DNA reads TGCGCCAGCAGCCCGGGACTAGCGGGAGTTAATGAGCAGTTCTTC. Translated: CASSPGLAGVNEQFF.

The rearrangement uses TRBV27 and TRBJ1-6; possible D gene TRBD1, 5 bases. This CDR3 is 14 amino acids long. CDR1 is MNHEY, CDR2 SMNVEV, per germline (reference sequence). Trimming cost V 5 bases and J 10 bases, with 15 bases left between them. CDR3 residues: CASSATVGLSPLHF. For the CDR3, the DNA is TGTGCCAGCAGTGCGACAGTAGGTTTGTCACCCCTCCACTTT.

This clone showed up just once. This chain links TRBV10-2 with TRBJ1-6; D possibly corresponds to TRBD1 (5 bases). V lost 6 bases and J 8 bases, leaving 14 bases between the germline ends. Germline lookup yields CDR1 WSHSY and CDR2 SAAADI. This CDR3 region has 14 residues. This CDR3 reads CASRRTGTDSPLHF. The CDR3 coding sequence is TGCGCCAGCAGAAGGACCGGGACTGATTCACCCCTCCACTTT.

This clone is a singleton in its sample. Here the CDR3 reads CASRGTARSYGYTF. CDR3 DNA sequence: TGTGCCAGCAGGGGGACAGCCCGATCCTATGGCTACACCTTC. The V gene is TRBV28, the J gene TRBJ1-2; 7 bases are a match to TRBD1. The germline gives CDR1 MDHEN, CDR2 SYDVKM. CDR3 length: 14 residues. After removal of 6 bases from V and 4 bases from J, the junction contained 8 bases not matched to a gene.

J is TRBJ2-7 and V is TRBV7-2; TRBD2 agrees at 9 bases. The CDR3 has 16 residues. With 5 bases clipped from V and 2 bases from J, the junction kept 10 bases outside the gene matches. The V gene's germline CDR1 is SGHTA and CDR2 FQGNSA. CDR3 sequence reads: CASSPQASGTAYEQYF. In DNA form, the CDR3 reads TGTGCCAGCAGCCCCCAGGCTAGCGGGACTGCCTACGAGCAGTACTTC.

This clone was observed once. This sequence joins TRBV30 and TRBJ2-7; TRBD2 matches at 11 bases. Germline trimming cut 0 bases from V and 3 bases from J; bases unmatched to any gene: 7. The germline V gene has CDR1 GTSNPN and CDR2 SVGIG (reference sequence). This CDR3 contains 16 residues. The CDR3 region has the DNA TGTGCCTGGAGTGTAATTACTAGCGGGAGCATCTACGAGCAGTACTTC. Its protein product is CAWSVITSGSIYEQYF.

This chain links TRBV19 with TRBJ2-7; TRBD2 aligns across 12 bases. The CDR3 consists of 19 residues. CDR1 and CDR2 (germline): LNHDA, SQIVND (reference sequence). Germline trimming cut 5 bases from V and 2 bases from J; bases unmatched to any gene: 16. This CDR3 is CASSPRTSGMGPRAYEQYF. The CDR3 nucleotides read TGTGCCAGTAGTCCTCGGACTAGCGGGATGGGACCCCGAGCCTACGAGCAGTACTTC. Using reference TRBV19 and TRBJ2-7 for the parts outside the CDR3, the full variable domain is DGGITQSPKYLFRKEGQNVTLSCEQNLNHDAMYWYRQDPGQGLRLIYYSQIVNDFQKGDIAEGYSVSREKKESFPLTVTSAQKNPTAFYLCASSPRTSGMGPRAYEQYFGPGTRLTVT.

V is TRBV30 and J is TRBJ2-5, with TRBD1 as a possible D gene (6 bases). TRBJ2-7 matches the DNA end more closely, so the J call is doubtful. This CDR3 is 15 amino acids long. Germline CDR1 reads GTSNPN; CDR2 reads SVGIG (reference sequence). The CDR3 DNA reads TGTGCCTGGAACCCGCCCGGCAGGGGTTTATACGAGCAGTACTTC. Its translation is CAWNPPGRGLYEQYF.

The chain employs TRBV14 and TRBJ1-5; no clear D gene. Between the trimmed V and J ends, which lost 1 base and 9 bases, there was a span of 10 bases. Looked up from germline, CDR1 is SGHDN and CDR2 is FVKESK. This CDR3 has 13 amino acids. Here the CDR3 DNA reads TGTGCCAGCAGCCAAGTAATGGAGGGGCCCCAGCATTTT. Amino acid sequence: CASSQVMEGPQHF.

The CDR3 loop reads CAWSDGASYEQYF. CDR3 DNA sequence: TGTGCCTGGAGTGACGGAGCGTCCTACGAGCAGTACTTC. The chain uses TRBV30 and TRBJ2-7; D ambiguous. Trimming stripped 1 base from V and 1 base from J, with 8 bases between. This CDR3 is 13 amino acids long. From germline, CDR1 is GTSNPN and CDR2 SVGIG (reference sequence).

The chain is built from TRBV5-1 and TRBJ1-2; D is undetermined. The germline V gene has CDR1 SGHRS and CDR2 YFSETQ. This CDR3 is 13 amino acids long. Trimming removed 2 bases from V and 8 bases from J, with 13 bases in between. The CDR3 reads CASSLAGVEGYTF. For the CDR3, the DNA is TGCGCCAGCAGCTTAGCGGGTGTTGAAGGCTACACCTTC.

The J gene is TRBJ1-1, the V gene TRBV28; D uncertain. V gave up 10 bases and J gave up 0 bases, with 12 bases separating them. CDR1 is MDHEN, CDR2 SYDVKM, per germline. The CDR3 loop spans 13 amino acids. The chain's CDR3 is CATQAAMNTEAFF. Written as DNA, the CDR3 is TGTGCCACCCAGGCCGCCATGAACACTGAAGCTTTCTTT.

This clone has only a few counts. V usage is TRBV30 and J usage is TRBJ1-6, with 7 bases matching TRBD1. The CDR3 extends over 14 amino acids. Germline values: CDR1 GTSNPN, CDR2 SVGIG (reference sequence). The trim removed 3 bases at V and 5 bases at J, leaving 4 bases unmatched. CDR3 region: CAWSGQVDNSPLHF. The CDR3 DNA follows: TGTGCCTGGAGCGGACAGGTGGATAATTCACCCCTCCACTTT.